The clone carrying this T cell receptor beta chain was counted between two and nine times. Its target is not known. This record belongs to a study of T cell responses to AZD1222 COVID-19 vaccine. Study-level points and caveats: Across the whole spike, CD4 TCRs peaked at regions 160-218 and 743-854. Spike-specific TCR breadth and depth grew following two AZD1222 doses.

Using immunoSEQ multiplex PCR, the repertoire was profiled, and TCRdb retains in-frame clones only, with some absent. The sample consists of roughly 120,000 clones, around 89% of them appearing once. The CDR3 runs to 12 residues. Germline CDR1 reads SGHVS; CDR2 reads FNYEAQ. Trimming took 5 bases from V and 10 from J, leaving 14 bases between them. The starting material was peripheral blood, obtained on day 0 of AZD1222 vaccination. The TCR originated in an adult in good health. The chain uses TRBV7-6 and TRBJ1-1; D possibly corresponds to TRBD1 (6 bases). CDR3 amino acids: CASSPQGRSAFF. In DNA form, the CDR3 reads TGTGCCAGCAGCCCTCAGGGGCGCTCAGCTTTCTTT. The complete variable domain, with remaining parts taken from reference TRBV7-6 and TRBJ1-1, reads GAGVSQSPRYKVTKRGQDVALRCDPISGHVSLYWYRQALGQGPEFLTYFNYEAQQDKSGLPNDRFSAERPEGSISTLTIQRTEQRDSAMYRCASSPQGRSAFFGQGTRLTVV.